Below are 15 T cell receptor beta chains sequenced from a single sample in a study of graft-versus-host responses after intestinal transplantation. Sequenced by immunoSEQ multiplex PCR; TCRdb stores in-frame clones only, minus some. This table has roughly 80,000 clones, over 75% appearing once. No antigens are known for them. This specimen consisted of unstimulated CD8+ T cells sorted from spleen or lymph node cells, obtained before transplant. These receptor sequences come from a human donor who was the organ donor for an intestinal transplant.

Details on this clone: Other DNA sequences in the sample encode the same CDR3. The rearrangement joins TRBV28 to TRBJ2-7; D gene unclear. The CDR3 contains 12 residues. The germline V gene has CDR1 MDHEN and CDR2 SYDVKM. Trimming stripped 3 bases from V and 2 bases from J, with 5 bases between. This CDR3 reads CASSLTTYEQYF. DNA of the CDR3: TGTGCCAGCAGTTTGACGACCTACGAGCAGTACTTC.

The sample holds one count of this clone. This sequence joins TRBV7-9 and TRBJ2-1, with 9 positions matching TRBD1. Germline CDR1 reads SEHNR; CDR2 reads FQNEAQ (reference sequence). The CDR3 loop spans 15 amino acids. Trimming at V came to 0 bases and at J to 6 bases, leaving 3 bases not matched to a gene. The CDR3 spells CASSLAQGAFNEQFF. CDR3 nucleotide sequence: TGTGCCAGCAGCTTAGCACAGGGGGCATTCAATGAGCAGTTCTTC.

V and J are TRBV13 and TRBJ2-7; unclear D gene. Germline assignment: CDR1 PRHDT and CDR2 FYEKMQ (reference sequence). The length of the CDR3 is 12 residues. Trimming pared 5 bases from V and 4 bases from J, leaving 9 bases between. The CDR3 nucleotides read TGTGCCAGCAGCCAAGAGAATTACGAGCAGTACTTC. Protein sequence: CASSQENYEQYF.

This chain links TRBV28 with TRBJ2-2; D call uncertain. Germline V gene sequence: CDR1 MDHEN, CDR2 SYDVKM. Trimming left V 6 bases short and J 9 bases short, with 11 bases between. The CDR3 sequence is 12 residues long. Written as DNA, the CDR3 is TGTGCCAGCAGATACCCCAACCGGGAGCTGTTTTTT. Its translation: CASRYPNRELFF.

The chain uses TRBV6-6 and TRBJ1-1; D might be TRBD1 (6 bases). V lost 5 bases to trimming and J lost 4 bases, with 20 bases between them. Per the germline V gene, CDR1 is MNHNY and CDR2 is SVGAGI (reference sequence). This CDR3 region has 16 residues. The DNA for the CDR3 is TGTGCCAGCAGTCTACTTGACAGGCGGTCTTGCACTGAAGCTTTCTTT. Protein: CASSLLDRRSCTEAFF.

V is TRBV11-2 and J is TRBJ2-1, with D possibly called TRBD1 or TRBD2 (5 bases each). CDR1 is SGHAT, CDR2 FQNNGV, per germline. This CDR3 has 18 residues. With 3 bases removed from V and 8 bases from J, the gap between germline ends came to 26 bases. Here the CDR3 reads CASSFRGRPGPPSDEQFF. The CDR3 region has the DNA TGTGCCAGCAGCTTCAGAGGCCGTCCGGGACCCCCGAGCGATGAGCAGTTCTTC.

The chain carries TRBV5-1 and TRBJ2-1; the match to TRBD2 covers 13 bases. CDR1 and CDR2 from the germline V gene are SGHRS and YFSETQ. Losses at the gene ends were 0 bases for V and 8 bases for J; bases not matched to a gene: 8. The length of the CDR3 is 17 residues. This CDR3 is CASSLEIVGLAGDEQFF. The CDR3 DNA follows: TGCGCCAGCAGCTTGGAAATAGTAGGACTAGCGGGGGATGAGCAGTTCTTC.

The chain carries TRBV13 and TRBJ1-1; D not certain. V was pared by 0 bases and J by 1 base, with 9 bases between. Germline CDR1 PRHDT, CDR2 FYEKMQ (reference sequence). The CDR3 runs to 15 residues. CDR3: CASSLGGFGNTEAFF. Written as DNA, the CDR3 is TGTGCCAGCAGCTTAGGGGGCTTCGGGAACACTGAAGCTTTCTTT.

The chain is built from TRBV6-1 and TRBJ1-5; D gene uncertain. CDR3 size: 15 residues. V shed 6 bases and J shed 3 bases, with 15 bases lying between them. Germline CDR1 is MNHNS and CDR2 is SASEGT. The CDR3 reads CASSLTRVINQPQHF. For the CDR3, the DNA is TGTGCCAGCAGCCTCACCCGGGTTATCAATCAGCCCCAGCATTTT.

This clone was recorded a few times. The rearrangement uses TRBV27 and TRBJ1-1; D uncertain. CDR3 length: 14 amino acids. Trimming left V 0 bases short and J 4 bases short, with 9 bases between. The germline V gene has CDR1 MNHEY and CDR2 SMNVEV (reference sequence). CDR3 DNA: TGTGCCAGCAGTTTATCTCGGTGGGGCACTGAAGCTTTCTTT. Translation: CASSLSRWGTEAFF.

The J gene is TRBJ1-2, the V gene TRBV5-6, with a weak D call TRBD1 (5 bases). The germline gives CDR1 SGHDT, CDR2 YYEEEE. V lost 0 bases and J lost 5, with 17 bases in between. This CDR3 region has 16 residues. The CDR3 is CASSLAVDSVGYGYTF. CDR3 sequence (DNA): TGTGCCAGCAGCTTGGCGGTAGACAGTGTAGGGTATGGCTACACCTTC.

This chain links TRBV6-5 with TRBJ2-1; D may be TRBD1 (8 bases). Germline V gene sequence: CDR1 MNHEY, CDR2 SVGAGI. The CDR3 extends over 15 amino acids. V lost 5 bases and J lost 6, with 17 bases in between. CDR3 sequence (DNA): TGTGCCAGCAGTCCCACAGGGGGGGCAATCAATGAGCAGTTCTTC. Amino acids: CASSPTGGAINEQFF.

The chain joins TRBV2 to TRBJ1-2; tentative D call: TRBD1 (6 bases). V was clipped by 6 bases and J by 7 bases, with 12 bases between them. This CDR3 comprises 12 residues. CDR1 is SNHLY and CDR2 is FYNNEI in the germline V gene. CDR3 nucleotides: TGTGCCAGCAGGACGGACAGCCGTGGCTACACCTTC. This sequence encodes CASRTDSRGYTF.

This clone has a single count. V is TRBV7-9 and J is TRBJ2-7; no definite D call. Germline lookup yields CDR1 SEHNR and CDR2 FQNEAQ (reference sequence). This CDR3 contains 14 residues. Deletions cut 4 bases from V and 3 bases from J, with 13 bases between. The CDR3 spells CASSSNSFGYEQYF. DNA of the CDR3: TGTGCCAGCAGCTCCAACTCGTTTGGCTACGAGCAGTACTTC. The full variable domain, with the rest looked up from reference TRBV7-9 and TRBJ2-7, is DTGVSQNPRHKITKRGQNVTFRCDPISEHNRLYWYRQTLGQGPEFLTYFQNEAQLEKSRLLSDRFSAERPKGSFSTLEIQRTEQGDSAMYLCASSSNSFGYEQYFGPGTRLTVT.

The rearrangement uses TRBV19 and TRBJ1-3; D uncertain. Looked up from germline, CDR1 is LNHDA and CDR2 is SQIVND (reference sequence). Trimming shortened V by 5 bases and J by 6 bases, and 20 bases separated the two germline ends. The CDR3 extends over 16 amino acids. The CDR3 sequence: CASSPRYLDPSNTIYF. For the CDR3, the DNA is TGTGCCAGTAGTCCTCGCTACCTTGATCCATCAAACACCATATATTTT.